This T cell receptor (beta chain) was recovered during a study of cytomegalovirus exposure and HLA in healthy donors. Vbeta (60) and Jbeta (13) primers were used in the PCR. This table comes from immunoSEQ multiplex PCR, and its TCRdb copy is limited to in-frame clones, with some not included. The sample has over 85,000 clones; just over 75% are singletons. This clone has a handful of counts. Germline CDR1 is MDHEN and CDR2 is SYDVKM. This CDR3 is 12 amino acids long. Trimming shortened V by 10 bases and J by 4 bases, and 13 bases separated the two germline ends. The TCR originated in a young man in good health and CMV-seropositive. This chain uses TRBV28 with TRBJ1-2; D perhaps matches TRBD1 (5 bases). Source material: PBMCs. CDR3: CATTGNFYGYTF. The DNA for the CDR3 is TGTGCCACAACAGGAAACTTCTATGGCTACACCTTC.